Listed below are T cell receptor beta chains from one sample, sequenced in a study of cytomegalovirus exposure and HLA in healthy donors. Method: immunoSEQ multiplex PCR; TCRdb's copy keeps in-frame clones and lacks some. The data contain approximately 180,000 clones, approximately 87% of them singletons. Sequenced material: PBMCs. Receptors were obtained from a woman aged 30 to 39 in good health and CMV-seronegative. CDR3s include the opening cysteine and the closing phenylalanine or tryptophan. The D gene is left open where the match is weak. Size tells how often a clone was seen (once, few, many) or the class of an expanded clone, and some rows leave it out.

d_call,cdr3_length,j_call,clone_size,v_call,cdr3_nt,cdr3_aa
NA,16,TRBJ1-2,NA,TRBV18,TGTGCCAGCTCACCGGTAGAGGCAGTTCCTAACTATGGCTACACCTTC,CASSPVEAVPNYGYTF
NA,15,TRBJ2-3,NA,TRBV9,TGTGCCAGCAGCCCCCGCGGACTTACGACAGATACGCAGTATTTT,CASSPRGLTTDTQYF
TRBD2,15,TRBJ2-5,NA,TRBV7-7,TGTGCTAGCAGCCAAAATAGCGGGGACGAAGAGACCCAGTACTTC,CASSQNSGDEETQYF
NA,11,TRBJ1-2,once,TRBV6-5,TGTGCCAGCACCGGGTTGGGTGGCTACACCTTC,CASTGLGGYTF
TRBD1,15,TRBJ2-7,NA,TRBV6-5,TGTGCCAGCAGCCAGGGAGTACAGGGGGCTGGCGAGCAGTACTTC,CASSQGVQGAGEQYF
NA,17,TRBJ2-7,NA,TRBV5-5,TGTGCCAGTACCTTTGTACCCCCCCCGGCAGGGCTCTACGAGCAGTACTTC,CASTFVPPPAGLYEQYF
TRBD1,15,TRBJ2-1,once,TRBV27,TGTGCCAGCAGTTATGGACAGGGGGTATACAATGAGCAGTTCTTC,CASSYGQGVYNEQFF
TRBD2,17,TRBJ2-2,few,TRBV11-2,TGTGCCAGCAGCCATCCTAGCGGGGGGATTCACACCGGGGAGCTGTTTTTT,CASSHPSGGIHTGELFF
TRBD1,14,TRBJ2-7,many,TRBV6-1,TGTGCCAGCAGTGATGGGGACAGGGGATGGGAGCAGTACTTC,CASSDGDRGWEQYF
TRBD1,14,TRBJ1-2,NA,TRBV10-3,TGTGCCATCAGTTACCAGGGGGATTCACGTGGCTACACCTTC,CAISYQGDSRGYTF
TRBD1,16,TRBJ2-3,once,TRBV29-1,TGCAGCGTTGTTCCAGGACAGGGGGACCTCACAGATACGCAGTATTTT,CSVVPGQGDLTDTQYF
NA,15,TRBJ1-2,NA,TRBV6-1,TGTGCCAGCAGAAAGACATCAGGCGACCACTATGGCTACACCTTC,CASRKTSGDHYGYTF
NA,14,TRBJ1-2,few,TRBV4-3,TGCGCCAGCAGCCAAGGTATAACAGGCTATGGCTACACCTTC,CASSQGITGYGYTF
NA,16,TRBJ2-1,NA,TRBV29-1,TGCAGCGTTGAAGGAGGAGGACAGCAACCCTACAATGAGCAGTTCTTC,CSVEGGGQQPYNEQFF